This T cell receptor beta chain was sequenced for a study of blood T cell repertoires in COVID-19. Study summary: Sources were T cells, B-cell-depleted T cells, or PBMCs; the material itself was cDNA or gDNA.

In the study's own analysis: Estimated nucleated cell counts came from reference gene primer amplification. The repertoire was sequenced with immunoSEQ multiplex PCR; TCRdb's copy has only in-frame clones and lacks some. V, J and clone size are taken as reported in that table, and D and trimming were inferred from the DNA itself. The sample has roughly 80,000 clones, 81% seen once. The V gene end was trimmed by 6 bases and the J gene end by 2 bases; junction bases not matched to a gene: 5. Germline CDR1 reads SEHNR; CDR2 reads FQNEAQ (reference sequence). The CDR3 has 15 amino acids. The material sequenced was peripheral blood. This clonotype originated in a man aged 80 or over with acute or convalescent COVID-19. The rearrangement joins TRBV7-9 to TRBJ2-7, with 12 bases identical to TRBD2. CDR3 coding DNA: TGTGCCAGCAGGGACCTAGCGGGAGGGCCCTACGAGCAGTACTTC. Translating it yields CASRDLAGGPYEQYF.